This TCR beta chain was identified in a study of blood T cell dynamics during melanoma immunotherapy. Specified time point: pre-treatment baseline. With regard to this clone: The target antigen is unknown.

The repertoire was sequenced with immunoSEQ multiplex PCR; TCRdb's copy has only in-frame clones and lacks some. The table lists about 17,000 clones, approximately 80% of them singletons, with roughly 8% in the top ten. Broader study findings: Clones driving repertoire changes may be melanoma-specific or general immune activation.

The CDR3 length is 13 residues. Germline loops: CDR1 SGHVS, CDR2 FQNEAQ. V was pared by 1 base and J by 1 base, with 4 bases between. The receptor was derived from a human donor with melanoma. The starting material was blood, obtained from a patient treated with checkpoint blockade. This chain connects TRBV7-8 to TRBJ1-1, with D unresolved. CDR3 amino acids: CASSLGRNTEAFF. CDR3 nucleotide sequence: TGTGCCAGCAGCTTAGGGAGGAACACTGAAGCTTTCTTT.